Below are 17 T cell receptor beta chains sequenced from a single sample in a study of follicular helper T cells after annual influenza vaccination. The time point here: 2014-2015 season, pre-vaccination. Repertoires were generated with immunoSEQ multiplex PCR, while TCRdb's copy carries only in-frame clones and drops some. The sample gives around 13,000 clones, around 80% of which show up once; around 0.5% is in the top ten. The sample here was CXCR5- memory CD4+ T cells sorted from blood, taken on the day of influenza vaccination. These receptors came from an adult who received the influenza vaccine.

V and J are TRBV7-2 and TRBJ2-3; D is possibly TRBD2 (7 bases). The CDR3 totals 16 residues. Trimming shortened V by 5 bases and J by 8 bases, and 23 bases separated the two germline ends. CDR1 and CDR2 from the germline V gene are SGHTA and FQGNSA. The CDR3 loop is CASSPPGGGLVSTQYF. The CDR3 coding sequence is TGTGCCAGCAGCCCACCTGGGGGGGGGCTAGTATCTACGCAGTATTTT.

The chain employs TRBV5-6 and TRBJ1-1, with unresolved D. The V gene lost 2 bases and the J gene lost 1 base, with 9 bases spanning the gap. CDR1 is SGHDT and CDR2 is YYEEEE in the germline V gene. This CDR3 contains 14 residues. CDR3 DNA: TGTGCCAGCAGCTTATATTCCCCGAACACTGAAGCTTTCTTT. Translating gives CASSLYSPNTEAFF.

This chain links TRBV4-3 with TRBJ1-2; TRBD1 is a possible D gene (6 bases). CDR3 length: 14 amino acids. Looked up from germline, CDR1 is LGHNA and CDR2 is YSLEER. V dropped 4 bases and J dropped 5 bases, with 14 bases sitting between them. The CDR3 here is CASSPGARGYGYTF. DNA for the CDR3: TGCGCCAGCAGCCCGGGGGCAAGGGGGTATGGCTACACCTTC.

The rearrangement links TRBV6-5 to TRBJ1-5, with TRBD1 identical over 8 bases. The germline gives CDR1 MNHEY, CDR2 SVGAGI. CDR3 length equals 15 residues. V lost 7 bases, J lost 5 bases, and 10 bases stayed unmatched. For the CDR3, the DNA is TGTGCCAGCAAAGGCAGGACAGGGACTGATCAGCCCCAGCATTTT. Translating it yields CASKGRTGTDQPQHF.

V is TRBV12-2 and J is TRBJ1-4. TRBV12-2 is shown as a pseudogene. This CDR3 has 15 amino acids. CDR3 nucleotide sequence: TGTGCAAGTCGCTTTAAAGTCTCCCTTTTTGAAAAACTGTTTTTT. Translation: CASRFKVSLFEKLFF.

This clone was recorded a few times. CDR3 sequence reads: CASSPRGVPQETQYF. In nucleotides, the CDR3 is TGTGCCAGCAGCCCCCGGGGTGTGCCCCAAGAGACCCAGTACTTC. The chain joins TRBV11-2 to TRBJ2-5; weak D call: TRBD2 (5 bases). This CDR3 contains 15 residues. Germline CDR1 SGHAT, CDR2 FQNNGV. Between the trimmed V and J ends, which lost 5 bases and 1 base, there was a span of 14 bases.

This clone has a single count. V usage is TRBV15 and J usage is TRBJ1-4, with D possibly matching TRBD1 (5 bases). The CDR3 loop spans 15 amino acids. V dropped 3 bases and J dropped 8 bases, with 16 bases sitting between them. The germline V gene encodes CDR1 LNHNV and CDR2 YYDKDF (reference sequence). The CDR3 reads CATSRARGGAEKLFF. In DNA, the CDR3 is TGTGCCACCAGCAGGGCCCGGGGGGGTGCGGAAAAACTGTTTTTT.

The chain carries TRBV10-1 and TRBJ2-4; tentative D call: TRBD1 (5 bases). The CDR3 totals 17 residues. The V end lost 0 bases, the J end lost 8 bases, and 20 bases lay between the germline ends. Germline CDR1 reads WNHNN; CDR2 reads SYGVQD (reference sequence). CDR3 sequence (DNA): TGCGCCAGCAGTGAGTCTAGGACGAAAATGGGGCCAGACATTCAGTACTTC. Translated, it gives CASSESRTKMGPDIQYF.

This chain links TRBV20-1 with TRBJ1-2; 7 bases line up with TRBD1. The CDR3 length is 11 residues. Germline V gene sequence: CDR1 DFQATT, CDR2 SNEGSKA (reference sequence). V lost 4 bases to trimming and J lost 7 bases; unmatched junction nucleotides: 3. CDR3 loop: CSATRGFGYTF. The CDR3 region has the DNA TGCAGTGCTACCAGGGGGTTTGGCTACACCTTC.

CDR3: CASSLVADWSETQYF. The CDR3 bases are TGTGCCAGCAGCTTAGTGGCGGACTGGAGCGAGACCCAGTACTTC. This chain joins TRBV7-6 and TRBJ2-5; a weak D match, TRBD2 (5 bases). This CDR3 comprises 15 residues. The V gene lost 1 base and the J gene lost 5 bases, with 14 bases spanning the gap. Germline V gene data show CDR1 as SGHVS and CDR2 as FNYEAQ.

DNA for the CDR3: TGTGCCAGCAGTTACTGGGGCCCGTTAGATACGCAGTATTTT. Amino acid sequence: CASSYWGPLDTQYF. The V gene is TRBV6-6, the J gene TRBJ2-3; possible D gene TRBD1, 5 bases. Germline-derived CDR1 and CDR2 are MNHNY and SVGAGI (reference sequence). This CDR3 contains 14 residues. V lost 1 base, J lost 5 bases, and 10 bases lay in between.

This clone was seen a handful of times. The chain carries TRBV7-2 and TRBJ1-5; D might be TRBD1 (5 bases). Between the trimmed V and J ends, which lost 4 bases and 1 base, there was a span of 11 bases. CDR3 length equals 15 residues. Germline V gene data show CDR1 as SGHTA and CDR2 as FQGNSA. The CDR3 DNA reads as TGTGCCAGCAGCTCCGCTGGGGGAAGCAATCAGCCCCAGCATTTT. As protein: CASSSAGGSNQPQHF.

The table lists this clone with a few counts. CDR3 residues: CASSLEGTTGELFF. The DNA of the CDR3 is TGTGCCAGCAGCTTGGAGGGTACGACCGGGGAGCTGTTTTTT. The chain carries TRBV7-3 and TRBJ2-2, with a tentative D call TRBD2 (6 bases). Germline assignment: CDR1 SGHTA and CDR2 FQGTGA. V shed 3 bases and J shed 5 bases, with 10 bases lying between them. This CDR3 comprises 14 residues.

V and J are TRBV6-5 and TRBJ1-1, with 7 positions matching TRBD1. The CDR3 totals 13 residues. CDR1 is MNHEY and CDR2 is SVGAGI in the germline V gene. With V trimmed by 2 bases and J by 5 bases, 2 bases remained unmatched. The chain's CDR3 is CASSYQGETEAFF. CDR3 DNA sequence: TGTGCCAGCAGTTACCAGGGGGAAACTGAAGCTTTCTTT.

The chain has TRBV6-1 and TRBJ1-1; the D is unclear. V lost 3 bases, J lost 1 base, and 6 bases lay in between. Germline V CDR1 and CDR2: MNHNS, SASEGT. The CDR3 has 13 residues. The CDR3 sequence: CASSERANTEAFF. CDR3 nucleotides: TGTGCCAGCAGTGAGAGGGCGAACACTGAAGCTTTCTTT.

This chain uses TRBV11-1 with TRBJ2-7, with D possibly being TRBD2 (5 bases). With 1 base removed from V and 3 bases from J, the gap between germline ends came to 13 bases. Germline V gene sequence: CDR1 SGHAT, CDR2 FQDESV (reference sequence). CDR3 length: 15 residues. CDR3 in amino acids: CASSLEAVVSYEQYF. CDR3 bases: TGTGCCAGCAGCTTAGAAGCGGTTGTCAGCTACGAGCAGTACTTC.

The DNA for the CDR3 is TGTGCCAGCAGTTACTCTAGTGGGACAGGGGTTTACGAGCAGTACTTC. This encodes CASSYSSGTGVYEQYF. This chain joins TRBV6-5 and TRBJ2-7; 10 positions agree with TRBD1. The length of the CDR3 is 16 residues. After removal of 0 bases from V and 4 bases from J, the junction contained 6 bases not matched to a gene. Germline V lookup: CDR1 MNHEY, CDR2 SVGAGI.